These 28 T cell receptor beta chains were all obtained from the same sample, sequenced in a study of PD-1 blockade in classical Hodgkin lymphoma. Each patient experienced a relapse that followed autologous stem cell transplantation, and brentuximab vedotin exposure varied. The repertoire was sequenced with immunoSEQ multiplex PCR; TCRdb's copy has only in-frame clones and lacks some. In the table there are nearly 55,000 clones, 81% of which are singletons. The sequencing here drew on peripheral blood mononuclear cells (PBMCs), taken at baseline. These receptors all come from a human donor with classical Hodgkin lymphoma.

The chain has TRBV15 and TRBJ2-1; D possibly corresponds to TRBD2 (6 bases). The V end lost 0 bases, the J end lost 7 bases, and 19 bases lay between the germline ends. Germline CDR1 and CDR2: LNHNV and YYDKDF (reference sequence). The CDR3 is 17 residues long. The CDR3 loop is CATSRDPTSTFFNEQFF. DNA for the CDR3: TGTGCCACCAGCAGAGATCCCACTAGCACCTTCTTTAATGAGCAGTTCTTC.

The chain carries TRBV6-4 and TRBJ2-2; D unresolved. This CDR3 region has 14 residues. Trimming stripped 3 bases from V and 2 bases from J, with 7 bases between. Germline V gene sequence: CDR1 MRHNA, CDR2 SNTAGT. The CDR3 DNA follows: TGTGCCAGCAGTGAGGGATTAAACACCGGGGAGCTGTTTTTT. Protein product: CASSEGLNTGELFF.

The genes are TRBV2 and TRBJ2-1, with 7 bases that match TRBD2. This CDR3 is 17 amino acids long. Germline CDR1 and CDR2: SNHLY and FYNNEI. The V and J ends lost 5 bases and 0 bases, in that order; junction bases with no gene match: 10. The CDR3 reads CASSHTSAEGSYNEQFF. In nucleotides, the CDR3 is TGTGCCAGCAGTCATACTAGCGCCGAAGGCTCCTACAATGAGCAGTTCTTC.

This clone has a single count. The genes are TRBV2 and TRBJ1-3, with D maybe TRBD1 (5 bases). V was trimmed by 10 bases and J by 0 bases, leaving 13 bases between them. The V gene's germline CDR1 is SNHLY and CDR2 FYNNEI. CDR3 length: 14 amino acids. CDR3 sequence (DNA): TGTGCCACCCGGGGGACCTACTCTGGAAACACCATATATTTT. It yields the protein CATRGTYSGNTIYF.

V usage is TRBV6-1 and J usage is TRBJ1-2; D remains ambiguous. In germline, CDR1 is MNHNS, CDR2 SASEGT. Trimming took 3 bases from V and 4 from J, leaving 6 bases between them. The CDR3 runs 12 residues. For the CDR3, the DNA is TGTGCCAGCAGTGATCGAGGCTATGGCTACACCTTC. This encodes CASSDRGYGYTF.

V gene TRBV18 combines with J gene TRBJ1-4; perhaps TRBD1 as D (5 bases). Trimming pared 6 bases from V and 4 bases from J, leaving 12 bases between. The CDR3 spans 14 residues. Germline V gives CDR1 KGHSH, CDR2 LQKENI. In nucleotides, the CDR3 is TGTGCCAGCTCCCTTGGGGGTAATAATGAAAAACTGTTTTTT. The encoded protein is CASSLGGNNEKLFF.

This chain uses TRBV10-3 with TRBJ2-3; D is ambiguous. Germline CDR1 is ENHRY and CDR2 is SYGVKD. V was clipped by 8 bases and J by 3 bases, with 3 bases between them. The CDR3 runs to 10 residues. The CDR3 coding sequence is TGTGCCATCGCTACAGATACGCAGTATTTT. It codes for CAIATDTQYF.

The chain is built from TRBV4-1 and TRBJ2-6, with 14 bases identical to TRBD2. Germline V gene data show CDR1 as MGHRA and CDR2 as YSYEKL. J was trimmed by 2 bases and V by 5 bases; bases with no gene match: 11. The CDR3 is made up of 20 amino acids. The CDR3 DNA sequence: TGCGCCAGCAGCAGACTAGCGGGAGGGCCGGGAGAGACTGGGGCCAACGTCCTGACTTTC. Its translation: CASSRLAGGPGETGANVLTF.

The chain is built from TRBV5-1 and TRBJ1-1, with D perhaps TRBD1 (5 bases). The CDR3 consists of 16 residues. Germline V gene sequence: CDR1 SGHRS, CDR2 YFSETQ. V was pared by 0 bases and J by 3 bases, with 15 bases between. In nucleotides, the CDR3 is TGCGCCAGCAGCTTGGTAGCCTTGGGGGGACACACTGAAGCTTTCTTT. It codes for CASSLVALGGHTEAFF.

The genes are TRBV7-3 and TRBJ1-5; D is unresolved. The CDR3 spans 13 residues. Trimming took off 1 base at V and 6 bases at J, with 7 bases between the two ends. The V gene's germline CDR1 is SGHTA and CDR2 FQGTGA. CDR3 protein: CASSLSVGQPQHF. As DNA, the CDR3 is TGTGCCAGCAGCTTAAGCGTCGGTCAGCCCCAGCATTTT. Full variable domain (rest looked up from reference TRBV7-3 and TRBJ1-5): GAGVSQTPSNKVTEKGKYVELRCDPISGHTALYWYRQSLGQGPEFLIYFQGTGAADDSGLPNDRFFAVRPEGSVSTLKIQRTERGDSAVYLCASSLSVGQPQHFGDGTRLSIL.

The chain has TRBV6-1 and TRBJ1-3; TRBD1 might be the D (6 bases). V was pared by 7 bases and J by 0 bases, with 10 bases between. The CDR3 has 14 amino acids. From germline, CDR1 is MNHNS and CDR2 SASEGT. The CDR3 DNA is TGTGCCAGCACCTTGGGGGCCTCTGGAAACACCATATATTTT. This encodes CASTLGASGNTIYF.

J is TRBJ1-2 and V is TRBV5-1; a possible D gene is TRBD1 (6 bases). V lost 4 bases to trimming and J lost 4 bases, with 17 bases between them. The CDR3 sequence is 15 residues long. CDR1 SGHRS and CDR2 YFSETQ come from the germline V gene. The CDR3 region has the DNA TGCGCCAGCAGCGACGGCCAGGGGACTTTCTATGGCTACACCTTC. Amino acid sequence: CASSDGQGTFYGYTF.

This clone was seen a single time. The chain uses TRBV4-3 and TRBJ2-1; 14 bases fit TRBD2. The ends lost 3 bases at V and 5 bases at J; junction bases unmatched: 6. CDR3 length equals 17 residues. CDR1 is LGHNA, CDR2 YSLEER, per germline. CDR3 coding DNA: TGCGCCAGCAGCCAGGGACTAGCGGGAGTGGGGGACAATGAGCAGTTCTTC. Translation gives CASSQGLAGVGDNEQFF.

The chain has TRBV25-1 and TRBJ2-7; 9 nucleotides match TRBD1. CDR1 is MGHDK, CDR2 SYGVNS, per germline. Unmatched junction bases numbered 11, after V lost 5 bases and J lost 3 bases. This CDR3 contains 16 residues. The CDR3 is CASSHWGQGKDYEQYF. The CDR3 DNA reads TGTGCCAGCAGTCACTGGGGACAGGGAAAAGACTACGAGCAGTACTTC.

V gene TRBV9 combines with J gene TRBJ2-3; D may be TRBD1 (5 bases). Per germline, CDR1 SGDLS and CDR2 YYNGEE. V was trimmed by 2 bases and J by 3 bases, leaving 13 bases between them. The CDR3 runs 15 residues. CDR3 sequence: CASSVGAQGTDTQYF. The CDR3 nucleotides read TGTGCCAGCAGCGTTGGGGCCCAGGGAACAGATACGCAGTATTTT.

A remark on this clone: In the same sample, other DNA sequences code for this CDR3. The J gene is TRBJ1-2, the V gene TRBV2; 7 nucleotides line up with TRBD1. Germline CDR1 and CDR2: SNHLY and FYNNEI. With V trimmed by 6 bases and J by 5 bases, 9 bases remained unmatched. The CDR3 has 14 amino acids. The DNA for the CDR3 is TGTGCCAGCAGCGGGTCCGGGACAGAGTATGGCTACACCTTC. It specifies CASSGSGTEYGYTF. Based on the CDR3 plus reference TRBV2 and TRBJ1-2, the full variable domain is EPEVTQTPSHQVTQMGQEVILRCVPISNHLYFYWYRQILGQKVEFLVSFYNNEISEKSEIFDDQFSVERPDGSNFTLKIRSTKLEDSAMYFCASSGSGTEYGYTFGSGTRLTVV.

V gene TRBV29-1 combines with J gene TRBJ2-2, with D maybe TRBD1 (5 bases). The CDR3 is made up of 14 amino acids. Trimming shortened V by 7 bases and J by 0 bases, and 12 bases separated the two germline ends. Per the germline V gene, CDR1 is SQVTM and CDR2 is ANQGSEA. CDR3 amino acids: CSAPDMSNTGELFF. For the CDR3, the DNA is TGCAGCGCCCCGGACATGTCGAACACCGGGGAGCTGTTTTTT.

The chain uses TRBV30 and TRBJ2-1, with D hard to call. The germline V gene encodes CDR1 GTSNPN and CDR2 SVGIG (reference sequence). Trimming took 2 bases from V and 1 from J, leaving 12 bases between them. The CDR3 runs to 15 residues. The CDR3, as DNA: TGTGCCTGGAGTCCCTTCTATGGGTCCTACAATGAGCAGTTCTTC. Translating gives CAWSPFYGSYNEQFF. The full variable domain, its missing parts supplied by reference TRBV30 and TRBJ2-1, is SQTIHQWPATLVQPVGSPLSLECTVEGTSNPNLYWYRQAAGRGLQLLFYSVGIGQISSEVPQNLSASRPQDRQFILSSKKLLLSDSGFYLCAWSPFYGSYNEQFFGPGTRLTVL.

The CDR3 coding sequence is TGTGCCAGCACCTCGCTAAGAAGGGGGCGGGGGGAGAGCTATGGCTACACCTTC. Its protein product is CASTSLRRGRGESYGYTF. V and J are TRBV2 and TRBJ1-2; 7 bases are a match to TRBD1. The V segment lost 7 bases and the J segment 4 bases; nucleotides outside the gene matches: 21. Germline values: CDR1 SNHLY, CDR2 FYNNEI. CDR3 length: 18 residues. Variable domain in full (rest from reference TRBV2 and TRBJ1-2): EPEVTQTPSHQVTQMGQEVILRCVPISNHLYFYWYRQILGQKVEFLVSFYNNEISEKSEIFDDQFSVERPDGSNFTLKIRSTKLEDSAMYFCASTSLRRGRGESYGYTFGSGTRLTVV.

The chain employs TRBV7-9 and TRBJ2-3; 13 nucleotides agree with TRBD2. Germline assignment: CDR1 SEHNR and CDR2 FQNEAQ (reference sequence). The CDR3 length is 16 residues. V lost 5 bases to trimming and J lost 4 bases; unmatched junction nucleotides: 6. This CDR3 is CASSTGLAGEADTQYF. The CDR3, as DNA: TGTGCCAGCAGCACCGGACTAGCGGGAGAGGCAGATACGCAGTATTTT.

The chain employs TRBV6-1 and TRBJ1-3, with TRBD1 matching 7 bases. The V gene's germline CDR1 is MNHNS and CDR2 SASEGT. V was pared by 5 bases and J by 4 bases, with 8 bases of the junction left unmatched. The CDR3 has 15 amino acids. DNA of the CDR3: TGTGCCAGCAGTCCAAGGAGGGGGCAGGGAAACACCATATATTTT. Amino acid sequence: CASSPRRGQGNTIYF.

The chain is built from TRBV10-3 and TRBJ1-5; the D gene is possibly TRBD1 (5 bases). The V gene lost 4 bases and the J gene lost 0 bases, with 10 bases spanning the gap. Germline CDR1 is ENHRY and CDR2 is SYGVKD. This CDR3 has 15 amino acids. In DNA form, the CDR3 reads TGTGCCATCAGTGCGGGGCAGAATAGCAATCAGCCCCAGCATTTT. Translated: CAISAGQNSNQPQHF.

The chain links TRBV7-6 to TRBJ1-1, with a weak D call TRBD1 (5 bases). The length of the CDR3 is 14 residues. Germline-derived CDR1 and CDR2 are SGHVS and FNYEAQ. The V end was cut by 5 bases, the J end by 1 base, with 11 bases between. CDR3 region: CASSVREGNTEAFF. The CDR3 nucleotides are TGTGCCAGCAGCGTCAGGGAGGGGAACACTGAAGCTTTCTTT. The entire variable domain, with the rest obtained from reference TRBV7-6 and TRBJ1-1, is as follows: GAGVSQSPRYKVTKRGQDVALRCDPISGHVSLYWYRQALGQGPEFLTYFNYEAQQDKSGLPNDRFSAERPEGSISTLTIQRTEQRDSAMYRCASSVREGNTEAFFGQGTRLTVV.

This chain links TRBV14 with TRBJ2-3, with D uncertain. Germline V CDR1 and CDR2: SGHDN, FVKESK. Trimming removed 1 base from V and 3 bases from J, with 5 bases in between. CDR3 length equals 13 residues. The CDR3 reads CASSQGGTDTQYF. The CDR3 bases are TGTGCCAGCAGCCAAGGGGGAACAGATACGCAGTATTTT.

V and J are TRBV4-2 and TRBJ2-1; D ambiguous. The CDR3 is made up of 14 amino acids. Trimming shortened V by 0 bases and J by 2 bases, and 5 bases separated the two germline ends. Looked up from germline, CDR1 is LGHNA and CDR2 is YNFKEQ. CDR3 bases: TGTGCCAGCAGCCAAGAATCACCCTACAATGAGCAGTTCTTC. Amino acid sequence: CASSQESPYNEQFF.

The V call is TRBV6-6, the J call TRBJ2-7; D possibly corresponds to TRBD2 (6 bases). The CDR3 is 11 residues long. V gave up 8 bases and J gave up 6 bases, with 11 bases separating them. The germline CDR1 and CDR2 sequences are MNHNY and SVGAGI (reference sequence). This chain's CDR3 is CASLGGFEQYV. The CDR3 DNA is TGTGCCAGCCTTGGGGGGTTCGAGCAGTACGTC.

A note on this clone: A single base separates this from a much larger clone, so it may be a read error. The rearrangement links TRBV5-1 to TRBJ2-1; 7 nucleotides line up with TRBD1. The CDR3 has 15 residues. The germline gives CDR1 SGHRS, CDR2 YFSETQ. The DNA of the CDR3 is TGCGCCAGCAGCTCCCGGGACAGTCCCTACAATGGGCAGTTCTTC. Protein: CASSSRDSPYNGQFF.

The chain uses TRBV11-3 and TRBJ2-5, with D maybe TRBD1 (6 bases). The CDR3 is 17 amino acids. CDR1 SGHNT and CDR2 YENEEA come from the germline V gene. V lost 0 bases to trimming and J lost 3 bases, with 17 bases between them. CDR3 DNA sequence: TGTGCCAGCAGCTTAGATCGGATAGGACAGTCTAAAGAGACCCAGTACTTC. Amino acid sequence: CASSLDRIGQSKETQYF.